The rows below give T cell receptor beta chains drawn from one sample of a study of cytotoxic CD8 clonotypes in ibrutinib-treated CLL. Here immunoSEQ multiplex PCR was the method, and the copy in TCRdb shows in-frame clones only, minus some. The repertoire holds tens of thousands of clones, about nine tenths seen once, with 2.5% to 3.5% in the top ten. Sequenced here: PBMCs, sampled after 12 months of ibrutinib treatment. The receptors originated from a human donor with chronic lymphocytic leukemia. Both conserved end residues are trimmed from each CDR3.

v_call: TRBV10-3
j_call: TRBJ2-1
cdr3_aa: AISDLGQGSYNEQF

v_call: TRBV29-1
j_call: TRBJ2-6
cdr3_aa: SVGQGSGANVLT

v_call: TRBV9
j_call: TRBJ2-7
cdr3_aa: ASSESHGTDSYEQY

v_call: TRBV5-6
j_call: TRBJ2-3
cdr3_aa: ASSLLLAGTDTQY

v_call: TRBV19
j_call: TRBJ1-5
cdr3_aa: ASSIGRGGRNQPQH

v_call: TRBV13
j_call: TRBJ2-7
cdr3_aa: ASSSNGAGVNYEQY

v_call: TRBV7-9
j_call: TRBJ2-2
cdr3_aa: ASRVSGGTGANTGELF

v_call: TRBV11-2
j_call: TRBJ2-3
cdr3_aa: ASSFSDRDIDTQY

v_call: TRBV19
j_call: TRBJ2-7
cdr3_aa: ASSSGRKGPRYEQY

v_call: TRBV19
j_call: TRBJ2-1
cdr3_aa: ATQDYNEQF

v_call: TRBV6-1
j_call: TRBJ2-7
cdr3_aa: ASRDHMGQAYEQY

v_call: TRBV20-1
j_call: TRBJ2-1
cdr3_aa: SAQPRDWQF

v_call: TRBV27
j_call: TRBJ1-4
cdr3_aa: ASSPPQGVGKLF

v_call: TRBV27
j_call: TRBJ2-2
cdr3_aa: ASSLSTGGASGELF

v_call: TRBV11-3
j_call: TRBJ2-3
cdr3_aa: ASRHLLSGLAGTDTQY

v_call: TRBV9
j_call: TRBJ2-5
cdr3_aa: ASSFTSGEETQY

v_call: TRBV4-2
j_call: TRBJ1-2
cdr3_aa: ASSQGEGPGYT

v_call: TRBV2
j_call: TRBJ1-2
cdr3_aa: ASSERDTYNYGYT

v_call: TRBV6-6
j_call: TRBJ1-1
cdr3_aa: ASSPEWTTEAF

v_call: TRBV30
j_call: TRBJ2-7
cdr3_aa: AWYRDRPYEQY

v_call: TRBV9
j_call: TRBJ1-5
cdr3_aa: ASSVDGRSNQPQH

v_call: TRBV5-1
j_call: TRBJ2-3
cdr3_aa: ASSLGDFPTDTQY

v_call: TRBV6-6
j_call: TRBJ2-7
cdr3_aa: ASSAGQGVGQY

v_call: TRBV4-3
j_call: TRBJ1-2
cdr3_aa: ASSREDRRAYGYT

v_call: TRBV30
j_call: TRBJ2-5
cdr3_aa: ACYSDPTGGRETQY

v_call: TRBV18
j_call: TRBJ1-1
cdr3_aa: ASSPPGQPNPNTEAF